The source of this T cell receptor (beta chain) is a study of human T cells and chemical hapten exposure. The length of the CDR3 is 12 residues. V dropped 5 bases and J dropped 8 bases, with 12 bases sitting between them. Germline V lookup: CDR1 MNHNS, CDR2 SASEGT. TCRdb reanalysed the RACE reads using MiXCR and keeps one entry per CDR3 protein. Seen here are some 41,000 distinct CDR3 sequences, 3% to 4% observed once, and the top ten hold roughly a quarter. This clonotype occurred a few times. The time point here: patch test 1, 2 weeks after DPC sensitization. Treatment in this sample: therapeutic diphenylcyclopropenone sensitization with weekly scalp DPC. Sequencing started from total RNA isolated from unfractionated whole blood. Phlebotomy was performed prior to application of every patch test. Donation of samples came from alopecia patients who were 18 to 70 years old and suitable for DPC.

V gene TRBV6-1 combines with J gene TRBJ1-1, with a tentative D call TRBD1 (5 bases). Specimen: whole blood, collected in connection with sensitization to the hapten diphenylcyclopropenone (DPC). The clonotype originates from a man aged 45 to 65 with alopecia areata. Some clones in this sample may be carry-over from other donors' samples. The CDR3, as DNA: TGTGCCAGCAGTCAAAACAGGCTAGAAGCTTTCTTT. This sequence encodes CASSQNRLEAFF.